Listed here are 27 T cell receptor beta chains from one sample, sequenced in a study of cytotoxic CD8 clonotypes in ibrutinib-treated CLL. Generated by immunoSEQ multiplex PCR, the TCRdb table keeps only in-frame clones and is missing some. Of about 310,000 clones in the sample, about 77% are singletons; the top ten hold 6.5% to 8.5%. The input for sequencing was PBMCs, taken before ibrutinib treatment. The receptors shown here come from a human donor with chronic lymphocytic leukemia.

This sequence joins TRBV19 and TRBJ1-1; D not certain. This CDR3 contains 14 residues. Germline values: CDR1 LNHDA, CDR2 SQIVND (reference sequence). With 1 base removed from V and 1 base from J, the gap between germline ends came to 7 bases. The CDR3 region is CASSIGHSNTEAFF. The CDR3 DNA reads as TGTGCCAGTAGTATAGGGCACTCGAACACTGAAGCTTTCTTT. The full variable domain, completed using reference TRBV19 and TRBJ1-1, is DGGITQSPKYLFRKEGQNVTLSCEQNLNHDAMYWYRQDPGQGLRLIYYSQIVNDFQKGDIAEGYSVSREKKESFPLTVTSAQKNPTAFYLCASSIGHSNTEAFFGQGTRLTVV.

The chain employs TRBV15 and TRBJ1-1, with D hard to call. This CDR3 spans 14 amino acids. In germline, CDR1 is LNHNV, CDR2 YYDKDF (reference sequence). V was cut by 4 bases and J by 1 base, with 10 bases left in between. CDR3 nucleotides: TGTGCCACCAGCACGACACGATCGAACACTGAAGCTTTCTTT. Its translation is CATSTTRSNTEAFF.

The gene calls are TRBV7-3 and TRBJ2-1, with 10 bases aligning to TRBD1. The V segment lost 3 bases and the J segment 5 bases; nucleotides outside the gene matches: 4. The CDR3 runs to 15 residues. The V gene's germline CDR1 is SGHTA and CDR2 FQGTGA. The CDR3 sequence is CASSLDRGTHNEQFF. The CDR3 nucleotides read TGTGCCAGCAGCTTGGACAGGGGGACCCACAATGAGCAGTTCTTC.

The chain couples TRBV5-1 to TRBJ2-6; unclear D gene. The CDR3 loop spans 15 amino acids. The V gene lost 0 bases and the J gene lost 2 bases, with 6 bases spanning the gap. Germline loops: CDR1 SGHRS, CDR2 YFSETQ. In DNA, the CDR3 is TGCGCCAGCAGCTTGGAGGGCCCTGGGGCCAACGTCCTGACTTTC. Protein sequence: CASSLEGPGANVLTF. Full variable domain (remainder filled in from reference TRBV5-1 and TRBJ2-6): KAGVTQTPRYLIKTRGQQVTLSCSPISGHRSVSWYQQTPGQGLQFLFEYFSETQRNKGNFPGRFSGRQFSNSRSEMNVSTLELGDSALYLCASSLEGPGANVLTFGAGSRLTVL.

This rearrangement joins TRBV5-1 to TRBJ2-1, with unresolved D. The CDR3 sequence is 14 residues long. Germline-derived CDR1 and CDR2 are SGHRS and YFSETQ. V lost 0 bases, J lost 7 bases, and 11 bases lay in between. This chain's CDR3 is CASSLGPGWNEQFF. The CDR3 bases are TGCGCCAGCAGCTTGGGTCCAGGCTGGAATGAGCAGTTCTTC.

V is TRBV5-6 and J is TRBJ2-1; D is undetermined. This CDR3 is built from 13 residues. CDR1 SGHDT and CDR2 YYEEEE come from the germline V gene. Trimming shortened V by 5 bases and J by 9 bases, and 15 bases separated the two germline ends. CDR3: CASRPGPFGEQFF. DNA of the CDR3: TGTGCCAGCAGACCGGGCCCCTTTGGTGAGCAGTTCTTC.

This clone occurred once. The chain links TRBV6-1 to TRBJ2-1, with 8 bases identical to TRBD2. Germline V gene data show CDR1 as MNHNS and CDR2 as SASEGT. J gave up 3 bases and V 1 base, and 8 bases lay outside the gene matches. The CDR3 spans 17 residues. CDR3 nucleotide sequence: TGTGCCAGCAGTGAAGTGAGAGCGGGAGATTTCTACAATGAGCAGTTCTTC. Protein sequence: CASSEVRAGDFYNEQFF.

This chain connects TRBV19 to TRBJ1-1, with D perhaps matching TRBD1 (6 bases). The CDR3 loop spans 14 amino acids. The V end was cut by 5 bases, the J end by 4 bases, with 14 bases between. CDR1 is LNHDA and CDR2 is SQIVND in the germline V gene (reference sequence). The DNA of the CDR3 is TGTGCCAGTAGTGATACAGGGATGATCACTGAAGCTTTCTTT. Translated: CASSDTGMITEAFF.

As concerns this clone: The same CDR3 arises from other DNA sequences in this sample as well. The CDR3 DNA follows: TGTGCCAGCTCACCACAACAGGGAGGCCAGCCCCAGCATTTT. As protein: CASSPQQGGQPQHF. The chain joins TRBV18 to TRBJ1-5; maybe TRBD1 (6 bases). Trimming shortened V by 1 base and J by 7 bases, and 11 bases separated the two germline ends. Germline CDR1 is KGHSH and CDR2 is LQKENI. CDR3 size: 14 residues. The full variable domain, its missing parts supplied by reference TRBV18 and TRBJ1-5, is NAGVMQNPRHLVRRRGQEARLRCSPMKGHSHVYWYRQLPEEGLKFMVYLQKENIIDESGMPKERFSAEFPKEGPSILRIQQVVRGDSAAYFCASSPQQGGQPQHFGDGTRLSIL.

The rearrangement links TRBV28 to TRBJ2-2; D perhaps matches TRBD2 (5 bases). Trimming pared 7 bases from V and 4 bases from J, leaving 10 bases between. CDR1 and CDR2 from the germline V gene are MDHEN and SYDVKM. The CDR3 has 13 amino acids. The CDR3 is CASIAAGTGELFF. CDR3 sequence (DNA): TGTGCCAGCATCGCTGCGGGCACCGGGGAGCTGTTTTTT.

The chain couples TRBV30 to TRBJ2-7; D is undetermined. Germline V gene data show CDR1 as GTSNPN and CDR2 as SVGIG (reference sequence). V gave up 7 bases and J gave up 0 bases, with 10 bases separating them. This CDR3 contains 12 residues. The CDR3 reads CAFSDNSYEQYF. For the CDR3, the DNA is TGTGCCTTTAGTGACAACTCCTACGAGCAGTACTTC.

The chain has TRBV6-5 and TRBJ2-1; D is unclear. Germline V gene data show CDR1 as MNHEY and CDR2 as SVGAGI. The CDR3 spans 14 residues. The V end was cut by 7 bases, the J end by 3 bases, with 13 bases between. The DNA for the CDR3 is TGTGCCAGCAAGGATCGTCAAAACTACAATGAGCAGTTCTTC. Translating gives CASKDRQNYNEQFF.

The gene calls are TRBV7-9 and TRBJ2-7, with D hard to call. V lost 1 base, J lost 3 bases, and 4 bases lay in between. Per the germline V gene, CDR1 is SEHNR and CDR2 is FQNEAQ (reference sequence). The length of the CDR3 is 12 residues. CDR3 amino acids: CASSLVDYEQYF. CDR3 DNA: TGTGCCAGCAGCTTAGTTGACTACGAGCAGTACTTC.

The chain links TRBV27 to TRBJ1-1; D gene uncertain. The CDR3 has 14 amino acids. CDR1 and CDR2 from the germline V gene are MNHEY and SMNVEV (reference sequence). The V end lost 0 bases, the J end lost 4 bases, and 9 bases lay between the germline ends. CDR3 protein: CASSLSKGGTEAFF. CDR3 bases: TGTGCCAGCAGTTTATCGAAGGGAGGCACTGAAGCTTTCTTT.

The V call is TRBV6-5, the J call TRBJ2-5; D is possibly TRBD1 (5 bases). V gave up 5 bases and J gave up 0 bases, with 7 bases separating them. Germline V gives CDR1 MNHEY, CDR2 SVGAGI. This CDR3 is built from 13 residues. CDR3 sequence (DNA): TGTGCCAGCAGTGACAGCTACCAAGAGACCCAGTACTTC. Translation gives CASSDSYQETQYF.

This clone has a handful of counts. The V call is TRBV6-1, the J call TRBJ2-7; maybe TRBD1 (6 bases). Trimming removed 7 bases from V and 3 bases from J, with 19 bases in between. The germline gives CDR1 MNHNS, CDR2 SASEGT. This CDR3 region has 15 residues. This CDR3 reads CASKKHRALHYEQYF. The CDR3 DNA is TGTGCCAGCAAAAAACACAGGGCTTTACACTACGAGCAGTACTTC.

This clone was counted a single time. The gene calls are TRBV5-6 and TRBJ1-3; D might be TRBD1 (5 bases). Per the germline V gene, CDR1 is SGHDT and CDR2 is YYEEEE. V lost 4 bases to trimming and J lost 4 bases, with 24 bases between them. The CDR3 is made up of 18 amino acids. CDR3 region: CASSAQPLGPLGGNTIYF. The CDR3, as DNA: TGTGCCAGCAGCGCGCAGCCTCTGGGACCCCTGGGAGGAAACACCATATATTTT.

This chain links TRBV13 with TRBJ2-7, with 7 nucleotides matching TRBD2. V gave up 5 bases and J gave up 0 bases; unmatched junction bases: 7. The CDR3 covers 15 residues. Germline CDR1 PRHDT, CDR2 FYEKMQ (reference sequence). Written as DNA, the CDR3 is TGTGCCAGCAGCGCCGTTGGGGACTACTCCTACGAGCAGTACTTC. Translating gives CASSAVGDYSYEQYF.

The V gene is TRBV6-5, the J gene TRBJ2-3; 12 bases match TRBD2. Germline CDR1 reads MNHEY; CDR2 reads SVGAGI. The length of the CDR3 is 15 residues. The trim removed 8 bases at V and 2 bases at J, leaving 5 bases unmatched. The CDR3 region is CASSRTSGDTDTQYF. The CDR3, as DNA: TGTGCCAGCTCCCGGACTAGCGGGGACACAGATACGCAGTATTTT.

This clone was detected a few times. The rearrangement links TRBV6-4 to TRBJ1-2, with D unclear. Per the germline V gene, CDR1 is MRHNA and CDR2 is SNTAGT. The CDR3 sequence is 11 residues long. V lost 2 bases and J lost 8, with 6 bases in between. DNA of the CDR3: TGTGCCAGCAGTGACGACCTCGGCTACACCTTC. It translates to CASSDDLGYTF.

The J gene is TRBJ1-4, the V gene TRBV6-5, with TRBD1 identical over 11 bases. Germline assignment: CDR1 MNHEY and CDR2 SVGAGI. V lost 6 bases, J lost 8 bases, and 2 bases stayed unmatched. The CDR3 has 13 residues. The CDR3 spells CASRWTGGEKLFF. The CDR3 DNA is TGTGCCAGCAGGTGGACAGGGGGCGAAAAACTGTTTTTT.

This clone was counted between two and nine times. The chain links TRBV7-2 to TRBJ2-7; TRBD1 might be the D (5 bases). V was shortened by 5 bases and J by 3 bases, with 20 bases between the two germline ends. The CDR3 covers 16 residues. Germline CDR1 is SGHTA and CDR2 is FQGNSA. This CDR3 reads CASSPWPGSVFYEQYF. CDR3 sequence (DNA): TGTGCCAGCAGCCCCTGGCCAGGGTCCGTGTTCTACGAGCAGTACTTC.

This chain links TRBV4-3 with TRBJ2-7; TRBD1 matches at 8 bases. Germline trimming cut 0 bases from V and 4 bases from J; bases unmatched to any gene: 5. This CDR3 is built from 15 residues. The germline CDR1 and CDR2 sequences are LGHNA and YSLEER. Here the CDR3 DNA reads TGCGCCAGCAGCCAAGATCGCGACAGGGGATACGAGCAGTACTTC. Protein sequence: CASSQDRDRGYEQYF.

The rearrangement links TRBV2 to TRBJ1-1; perhaps TRBD1 as D (5 bases). CDR1 SNHLY and CDR2 FYNNEI come from the germline V gene. This CDR3 contains 14 residues. The CDR3 sequence is CGQHQRGSTVEAFF. CDR3 nucleotide sequence: TGTGGTCAGCACCAACGGGGCTCGACGGTTGAAGCTTTCTTT. Drawing the rest from reference TRBV2 and TRBJ1-1, the complete variable domain is EPEVTQTPSHQVTQMGQEVILRCVPISNHLYFYWYRQILGQKVEFLVSFYNNEISEKSEIFDDQFSVERPDGSNFTLKIRSTKLEDSAMYFCGQHQRGSTVEAFFGQGTRLTVV.

The CDR3 loop reads CASSLVVRASGNTIYF. The CDR3, as DNA: TGTGCCAGCAGCTTAGTGGTGAGGGCCTCTGGAAACACCATATATTTT. The chain uses TRBV13 and TRBJ1-3; D remains unclear. Deletions cut 1 base from V and 0 bases from J, with 10 bases between. The CDR3 is 16 amino acids. Per germline, CDR1 PRHDT and CDR2 FYEKMQ (reference sequence).

This clone was seen more than once but under ten times. The chain links TRBV19 to TRBJ1-5; maybe TRBD1 (5 bases). Germline assignment: CDR1 LNHDA and CDR2 SQIVND (reference sequence). Trimming pared 4 bases from V and 4 bases from J, leaving 8 bases between. The CDR3 runs 13 residues. The CDR3 sequence is CASSRGENQPQHF. CDR3 nucleotides: TGTGCCAGTAGTAGAGGGGAGAATCAGCCCCAGCATTTT.

The CDR3 region is CASSWGTGLGYTF. The CDR3 coding sequence is TGTGCCAGCAGCTGGGGGACAGGGCTGGGCTACACCTTC. J is TRBJ1-2 and V is TRBV7-2; TRBD1 aligns across 9 bases. Germline lookup yields CDR1 SGHTA and CDR2 FQGNSA. Trimming at V came to 4 bases and at J to 8 bases, leaving 5 bases not matched to a gene. This CDR3 has 13 residues.